This TCR beta chain was observed in a study of spatial heterogeneity in lung cancer. Background on the study: Among detected sequences, beta-chain ones consistently exceeded alpha-chain ones in number.

Regarding time point: sample taken at primary tumor resection. No cells were sorted before sequencing. The whole RNA sequenced was extracted from tumor, nontumor lung or frozen PBMC. This clonotype was observed a handful of times. Germline V lookup: CDR1 DFQATT, CDR2 SNEGSKA (reference sequence). The V and J ends lost 5 bases and 4 bases, in that order; junction bases with no gene match: 7. The CDR3 sequence is 14 residues long. TCRdb re-called the 5' RACE reads with MiXCR, one entry per CDR3 protein. The sample includes 40,000 to 50,000 distinct CDR3 sequences, around 13% of them seen just once. This sequence joins TRBV20-1 and TRBJ2-3, with 9 nucleotides matching TRBD1. The sample here was PBMCs, taken at surgery. The receptor's source is a male donor with early-stage non-small cell lung cancer. The CDR3 region has the DNA TGCAGTGCTTCCGGGACAGGGAGCCCAGATACGCAGTATTTT. Its protein product is CSASGTGSPDTQYF.